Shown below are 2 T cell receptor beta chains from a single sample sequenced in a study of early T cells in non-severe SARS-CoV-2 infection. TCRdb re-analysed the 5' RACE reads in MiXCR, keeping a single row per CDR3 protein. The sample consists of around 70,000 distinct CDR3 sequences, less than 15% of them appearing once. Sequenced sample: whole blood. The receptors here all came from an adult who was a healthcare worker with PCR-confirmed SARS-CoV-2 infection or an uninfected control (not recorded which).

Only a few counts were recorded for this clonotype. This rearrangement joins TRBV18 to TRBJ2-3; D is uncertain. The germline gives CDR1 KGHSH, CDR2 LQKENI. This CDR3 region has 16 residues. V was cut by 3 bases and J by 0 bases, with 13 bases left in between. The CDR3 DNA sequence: TGTGCCAGCTCACCGTGGAGTGGCCAGAGCACAGATACGCAGTATTTT. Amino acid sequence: CASSPWSGQSTDTQYF.

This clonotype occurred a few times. The CDR3 bases are TGCAGCGTTGGGGTGAACACTGAAGCTTTCTTT. It codes for CSVGVNTEAFF. V gene TRBV29-1 combines with J gene TRBJ1-1, with D unclear. This CDR3 spans 11 amino acids. Germline V gene sequence: CDR1 SQVTM, CDR2 ANQGSEA. V lost 4 bases and J lost 0, with 3 bases in between.